The 29 T cell receptor beta chains reported below all come from one sample, sequenced in a study of blood T cell repertoires in COVID-19. Only in-frame clones appear in the TCRdb table, and some are missing; sequencing was by immunoSEQ multiplex PCR. The sample holds over 200,000 clones; approximately 80% are singletons and the top ten take around a sixth. Sample: peripheral blood. The source is a woman aged 80 or over with active or convalescent COVID-19.

The chain couples TRBV4-1 to TRBJ2-1, with 11 positions matching TRBD2. Germline V gene data show CDR1 as MGHRA and CDR2 as YSYEKL. V lost 3 bases, J lost 3 bases, and 10 bases stayed unmatched. This CDR3 region has 18 residues. CDR3 residues: CASSQRNLGLADYNEQFF. The CDR3 DNA is TGCGCCAGCAGCCAGAGGAACCTGGGACTAGCGGACTACAATGAGCAGTTCTTC.

About this clone itself: Other DNA sequences from this sample encode an identical CDR3 as well. The V and J genes are TRBV5-1 and TRBJ2-5; the D gene is possibly TRBD1 (6 bases). The V gene's germline CDR1 is SGHRS and CDR2 YFSETQ. The CDR3 totals 13 residues. Deletions cut 1 base from V and 3 bases from J, with 7 bases between. CDR3 sequence (DNA): TGCGCCAGCAGCTTGACAGGGAAAGAGACCCAGTACTTC. Its protein product is CASSLTGKETQYF.

The rearrangement uses TRBV25-1 and TRBJ1-1, with 9 bases matching TRBD1. The CDR3 runs to 15 residues. Germline V lookup: CDR1 MGHDK, CDR2 SYGVNS. Trimming at V came to 4 bases and at J to 11 bases, leaving 14 bases not matched to a gene. The CDR3 here is CASSALGLDRGLAFF. CDR3 nucleotide sequence: TGTGCCAGCAGTGCATTGGGATTGGACAGGGGTCTGGCTTTCTTT.

The chain is built from TRBV19 and TRBJ1-1; D is ambiguous. The CDR3 has 18 residues. Germline V lookup: CDR1 LNHDA, CDR2 SQIVND (reference sequence). V lost 0 bases to trimming and J lost 1 base, with 18 bases between them. The CDR3: CASSIDLSRGFANTEAFF. DNA for the CDR3: TGTGCCAGTAGTATAGATCTATCTCGGGGTTTTGCGAACACTGAAGCTTTCTTT.

This chain uses TRBV19 with TRBJ1-4; no clear D gene. This CDR3 spans 15 amino acids. Deletions cut 3 bases from V and 10 bases from J, with 18 bases between. The germline CDR1 and CDR2 sequences are LNHDA and SQIVND (reference sequence). The CDR3 coding sequence is TGTGCCAGTAGTATCCTAGAGGGTCTAGTAAGAAAACTGTTTTTT. Protein product: CASSILEGLVRKLFF.

The CDR3 sequence is CAISEGTGATNEKLFF. The CDR3 DNA sequence: TGTGCCATCAGTGAGGGAACAGGGGCAACTAATGAAAAACTGTTTTTT. The chain couples TRBV10-3 to TRBJ1-4; 7 positions agree with TRBD1. CDR1 and CDR2 from the germline V gene are ENHRY and SYGVKD. Losses at the gene ends were 2 bases for V and 0 bases for J; bases not matched to a gene: 3. This CDR3 is 16 amino acids long.

The rearrangement uses TRBV10-3 and TRBJ1-6; TRBD1 matches 7 bases. Germline CDR1 ENHRY, CDR2 SYGVKD. The ends lost 3 bases at V and 10 bases at J; junction bases unmatched: 12. The CDR3 covers 16 residues. The CDR3 DNA is TGTGCCATCAGTGACTCTGGACAGGTGGTACCGTCACCCCTCCACTTT. This translates into CAISDSGQVVPSPLHF.

The J gene is TRBJ1-2, the V gene TRBV15; perhaps TRBD1 as D (6 bases). CDR1 and CDR2 (germline): LNHNV, YYDKDF (reference sequence). The CDR3 runs to 15 residues. Trimming cost V 5 bases and J 9 bases, with 22 bases left between them. The CDR3 loop reads CATSRGGVAENSYTF. DNA for the CDR3: TGTGCCACCAGCCGGGGGGGCGTTGCGGAGAATAGCTACACCTTC.

The genes are TRBV7-3 and TRBJ2-3, with TRBD1 matching 7 bases. Germline CDR1 is SGHTA and CDR2 is FQGTGA. The CDR3 extends over 15 amino acids. V shed 3 bases, J shed 1 base, and the junction held 4 bases outside the gene matches. The CDR3 DNA is TGTGCCAGCAGCTTCTTCGGACAGGGCACAGATACGCAGTATTTT. Translated, it gives CASSFFGQGTDTQYF.

This clone was counted only a few times. The chain links TRBV20-1 to TRBJ1-6, with D uncertain. V was shortened by 6 bases and J by 8 bases, with 8 bases between the two germline ends. The germline gives CDR1 DFQATT, CDR2 SNEGSKA (reference sequence). The length of the CDR3 is 11 residues. CDR3 residues: CSAQRDSPLHF. CDR3 bases: TGCAGTGCCCAGAGGGATTCACCCCTCCACTTT.

The chain links TRBV7-2 to TRBJ1-3; D uncertain. The V end lost 1 base, the J end lost 0 bases, and 10 bases lay between the germline ends. Germline V gene lookup returns CDR1 SGHTA and CDR2 FQGNSA. This CDR3 has 16 amino acids. The CDR3 coding sequence is TGTGCCAGCAGCTTAGAGTGGGCTTCCTCTGGAAACACCATATATTTT. This codes for CASSLEWASSGNTIYF.

A single count supports this clone. This rearrangement joins TRBV19 to TRBJ2-7; 8 positions match TRBD1. J lost 7 bases, V lost 6 bases, and 8 bases had no gene match. The CDR3 spans 13 residues. Germline loops: CDR1 LNHDA, CDR2 SQIVND (reference sequence). CDR3 sequence (DNA): TGTGCCAGTAGCGGACAGGGTTACCCTGAGCAGTACTTC. As protein: CASSGQGYPEQYF.

V usage is TRBV11-3 and J usage is TRBJ2-1; possibly TRBD1 for D (5 bases). This CDR3 is built from 15 residues. V gave up 3 bases and J gave up 3 bases, with 12 bases separating them. Germline V gives CDR1 SGHNT, CDR2 YENEEA. CDR3 sequence reads: CASSLNRFFYNEQFF. The CDR3 bases are TGTGCCAGCAGCTTGAACAGGTTCTTCTACAATGAGCAGTTCTTC. Supplemented by reference TRBV11-3 and TRBJ2-1, the full variable domain reads EAGVVQSPRYKIIEKKQPVAFWCNPISGHNTLYWYLQNLGQGPELLIRYENEEAVDDSQLPKDRFSAERLKGVDSTLKIQPAELGDSAVYLCASSLNRFFYNEQFFGPGTRLTVL.

V usage is TRBV5-1 and J usage is TRBJ2-5; 7 positions agree with TRBD1. Germline V gene sequence: CDR1 SGHRS, CDR2 YFSETQ. Germline trimming cut 3 bases from V and 3 bases from J; bases unmatched to any gene: 8. The CDR3 runs 15 residues. The CDR3 is CASSSLGTAEETQYF. For the CDR3, the DNA is TGCGCCAGCAGCTCCCTTGGGACAGCAGAAGAGACCCAGTACTTC.

This clone appeared a single time. The chain joins TRBV10-3 to TRBJ2-7; 14 bases fit TRBD2. The CDR3 totals 18 residues. Looked up from germline, CDR1 is ENHRY and CDR2 is SYGVKD. V was clipped by 4 bases and J by 4 bases; unmatched bases: 12. The CDR3 here is CAISVSVGLAGGVYEQYF. CDR3 nucleotides: TGTGCCATCAGTGTGTCAGTAGGACTAGCGGGAGGAGTATACGAGCAGTACTTC.

The V and J genes are TRBV29-1 and TRBJ1-2; no reliable D call. Deletions cut 4 bases from V and 1 base from J, with 7 bases between. The CDR3 is 12 residues long. Germline CDR1 and CDR2: SQVTM and ANQGSEA. CDR3: CSVVTSNYGYTF. CDR3 bases: TGCAGCGTTGTCACCAGTAACTATGGCTACACCTTC.

This chain uses TRBV19 with TRBJ1-1; D call uncertain. The CDR3 has 14 amino acids. V lost 3 bases to trimming and J lost 3 bases, with 11 bases between them. In germline, CDR1 is LNHDA, CDR2 SQIVND (reference sequence). CDR3 loop: CASSIIGGYTEAFF. DNA for the CDR3: TGTGCCAGTAGTATTATTGGCGGTTACACTGAAGCTTTCTTT.

The chain uses TRBV5-1 and TRBJ1-4, with D perhaps matching TRBD1 (6 bases). Germline V CDR1 and CDR2: SGHRS, YFSETQ. The CDR3 consists of 15 residues. Trimming removed 4 bases at V and 4 bases at J, with 14 bases between. CDR3 coding DNA: TGCGCCAGCAGCACCGGACAGCTTGATAATGAAAAACTGTTTTTT. Protein product: CASSTGQLDNEKLFF. Variable domain in full (rest from reference TRBV5-1 and TRBJ1-4): KAGVTQTPRYLIKTRGQQVTLSCSPISGHRSVSWYQQTPGQGLQFLFEYFSETQRNKGNFPGRFSGRQFSNSRSEMNVSTLELGDSALYLCASSTGQLDNEKLFFGSGTQLSVL.

The gene calls are TRBV7-6 and TRBJ2-3; 11 bases align to TRBD2. This CDR3 region has 16 residues. The germline V gene has CDR1 SGHVS and CDR2 FNYEAQ. The V and J ends lost 4 bases and 2 bases, in that order; junction bases with no gene match: 5. The CDR3 nucleotides read TGTGCCAGCAGCTCCTGGACTAGCGGGTTCACAGATACGCAGTATTTT. This sequence encodes CASSSWTSGFTDTQYF. The whole variable domain, remainder taken from reference TRBV7-6 and TRBJ2-3, is GAGVSQSPRYKVTKRGQDVALRCDPISGHVSLYWYRQALGQGPEFLTYFNYEAQQDKSGLPNDRFSAERPEGSISTLTIQRTEQRDSAMYRCASSSWTSGFTDTQYFGPGTRLTVL.

This clone appeared a single time. The V gene is TRBV5-6, the J gene TRBJ1-3; the D is unclear. The length of the CDR3 is 13 residues. Per the germline V gene, CDR1 is SGHDT and CDR2 is YYEEEE. Deletions cut 2 bases from V and 4 bases from J, with 7 bases between. Written as DNA, the CDR3 is TGTGCCAGCAGCTTAGCACTCGGAAACACCATATATTTT. It is translated as CASSLALGNTIYF.

In DNA, the CDR3 is TGTGCCAGCAGTGAGCGGGGGGACTCCTACAATGAGCAGTTCTTC. Encoded protein: CASSERGDSYNEQFF. The chain recombines TRBV6-4 with TRBJ2-1, with 8 bases aligning to TRBD2. The CDR3 is 15 amino acids. Germline-derived CDR1 and CDR2 are MRHNA and SNTAGT. V was clipped by 3 bases and J by 0 bases; unmatched bases: 1.

The V and J genes are TRBV2 and TRBJ2-3; TRBD1 aligns across 8 bases. Germline values: CDR1 SNHLY, CDR2 FYNNEI. The V gene end was trimmed by 6 bases and the J gene end by 1 base; junction bases not matched to a gene: 9. The CDR3 runs to 16 residues. The CDR3: CASSYDRGIGTDTQYF. In DNA, the CDR3 is TGTGCCAGCAGCTACGACAGGGGAATTGGCACAGATACGCAGTATTTT.

CDR3 nucleotide sequence: TGTGCCAGCAGCTTAGCGGACCAGGGGACCCAGTACTTC. Its protein is CASSLADQGTQYF. This rearrangement joins TRBV7-7 to TRBJ2-5; tentative D call: TRBD1 (5 bases). Germline V gene sequence: CDR1 SSHAT, CDR2 FNYEAQ (reference sequence). The CDR3 contains 13 residues. The V end was cut by 0 bases, the J end by 7 bases, with 9 bases between.

The CDR3, as DNA: TGTGCCAGCAGCCCAGGGTTCAGCTCCTATAATTCACCCCTCCACTTT. Its translation: CASSPGFSSYNSPLHF. The chain recombines TRBV11-3 with TRBJ1-6; D is possibly TRBD1 (5 bases). CDR3 length equals 16 residues. Trimming took 5 bases from V and 0 from J, leaving 11 bases between them. Germline V gene lookup returns CDR1 SGHNT and CDR2 YENEEA.

The chain is built from TRBV30 and TRBJ1-4; TRBD1 matches at 7 bases. The CDR3 covers 15 residues. Germline lookup yields CDR1 GTSNPN and CDR2 SVGIG (reference sequence). V was clipped by 2 bases and J by 6 bases; unmatched bases: 9. The CDR3 DNA reads TGTGCCTGGAGTCCAACAGGGGCTTATGATGAAAAACTGTTTTTT. Translating it yields CAWSPTGAYDEKLFF.

CDR3 sequence: CASHFTGVNSPLHF. The CDR3 bases are TGTGCCAGCCATTTTACAGGTGTAAATTCACCCCTCCACTTT. The genes are TRBV2 and TRBJ1-6; maybe TRBD1 (5 bases). Deletions cut 8 bases from V and 7 bases from J, with 15 bases between. The CDR3 spans 14 residues. Per the germline V gene, CDR1 is SNHLY and CDR2 is FYNNEI.

The chain carries TRBV6-2 or TRBV6-3 and TRBJ2-4; the D gene is possibly TRBD2 (5 bases). The CDR3 sequence is 15 residues long. From germline, CDR1 is MNHEY and CDR2 SVGEGT. The V end lost 5 bases, the J end lost 0 bases, and 11 bases lay between the germline ends. The CDR3 DNA reads TGTGCCAGCAGTGCGGACTTTCTAGCCAAAAACATTCAGTACTTC. This codes for CASSADFLAKNIQYF.

To note about this clone: The same CDR3 is also encoded by other DNA sequences in this sample. The chain uses TRBV2 and TRBJ1-5; tentative D call: TRBD1 (5 bases). The V end was cut by 3 bases, the J end by 5 bases, with 11 bases between. Germline loops: CDR1 SNHLY, CDR2 FYNNEI. The CDR3 consists of 14 residues. CDR3 in amino acids: CASSDRQSHQPQHF. The CDR3 DNA reads as TGTGCCAGCAGTGACCGACAGTCTCATCAGCCCCAGCATTTT.

This sequence joins TRBV25-1 and TRBJ1-1; a weak D match, TRBD1 (6 bases). CDR3 size: 14 residues. The V and J ends lost 6 bases and 0 bases respectively, with 11 bases between them. CDR1 is MGHDK and CDR2 is SYGVNS in the germline V gene. The CDR3 here is CASSRTVMNTEAFF. The CDR3 nucleotides read TGTGCCAGCAGCCGGACAGTCATGAACACTGAAGCTTTCTTT.